Listed below are T cell receptor beta chains from one sample, sequenced in a study of T cells in Graves' hyperthyroidism and ophthalmopathy. Via MiXCR, TCRdb re-called the multiplex PCR reads, giving one row per CDR3 protein. The sample has about 530,000 distinct CDR3 sequences, 17% seen once. The source material was blood. Source of these receptors: a woman younger than 35 with Graves' ophthalmopathy. Each CDR3 is given with its conserved first and last residue. D genes are given only for firm matches. The size entry is marked missing in some rows and otherwise reads once, few, many or a size class.

abundance: few
v_gene: TRBV6-1
j_gene: TRBJ1-3
d_gene: -
CDR3aa: CASSPQGLTTGNTIYF
CDR3nt: TGTGCCAGCAGTCCGCAGGGGTTGACAACTGGAAACACCATATATTTT

abundance: many
v_gene: TRBV28
j_gene: TRBJ2-7
d_gene: TRBD2
CDR3aa: CASRKVGREFYEQYF
CDR3nt: TGTGCCAGCAGAAAGGTAGGGAGGGAGTTCTACGAGCAGTACTTC

abundance: many
v_gene: TRBV27
j_gene: TRBJ1-2
d_gene: -
CDR3aa: CASSVDRSQGGYTF
CDR3nt: TGTGCCAGCAGTGTTGACAGGTCCCAGGGAGGCTACACCTTC

abundance: many
v_gene: TRBV4-3
j_gene: TRBJ2-7
d_gene: TRBD2
CDR3aa: CASSQGLAGAYEQYF
CDR3nt: TGTGCCAGCAGCCAGGGACTAGCGGGAGCTTACGAGCAGTACTTC

abundance: -
v_gene: TRBV20-1
j_gene: TRBJ1-1
d_gene: -
CDR3aa: CSASPSTDTGTEAFF
CDR3nt: TGCAGTGCTAGTCCTTCGACGGACACTGGGACTGAAGCTTTCTTT

abundance: few
v_gene: TRBV6-1
j_gene: TRBJ1-5
d_gene: TRBD1
CDR3aa: CASRQTGVNQPQHF
CDR3nt: TGTGCCAGCAGGCAGACAGGGGTCAATCAGCCCCAGCATTTT

abundance: few
v_gene: TRBV7-9
j_gene: TRBJ2-7
d_gene: TRBD1
CDR3aa: CAGSFQGASEQYF
CDR3nt: TGTGCCGGCAGTTTTCAGGGGGCGAGCGAGCAGTACTTC

abundance: -
v_gene: TRBV3-1
j_gene: TRBJ2-2
d_gene: -
CDR3aa: CASSQVWGANGELFF
CDR3nt: TGTGCCAGCAGCCAAGTATGGGGGGCGAACGGGGAGCTGTTTTTT

abundance: -
v_gene: TRBV6-1
j_gene: TRBJ2-1
d_gene: -
CDR3aa: CASSRGSKADDEQFF
CDR3nt: TGTGCCAGCAGTCGGGGATCCAAGGCTGACGATGAGCAGTTCTTC

abundance: few
v_gene: TRBV5-5
j_gene: TRBJ2-2
d_gene: TRBD2
CDR3aa: CASSLEGGQNTGELFF
CDR3nt: TGTGCCAGCAGCTTGGAGGGAGGGCAGAACACCGGGGAGCTGTTTTTT

abundance: few
v_gene: TRBV9
j_gene: TRBJ2-3
d_gene: -
CDR3aa: CASSVGEPPTDTQYF
CDR3nt: TGTGCCAGCAGCGTAGGGGAGCCCCCCACAGATACGCAGTATTTT

abundance: many
v_gene: TRBV24-1
j_gene: TRBJ2-2
d_gene: TRBD1
CDR3aa: CATSDPGQGPTGELFF
CDR3nt: TGTGCCACCAGTGATCCGGGACAGGGGCCCACCGGGGAGCTGTTTTTT

abundance: many
v_gene: TRBV2
j_gene: TRBJ2-5
d_gene: -
CDR3aa: CASSEGPETQYF
CDR3nt: TGTGCCAGCAGTGAAGGGCCAGAGACCCAGTACTTC

abundance: many
v_gene: TRBV11-2
j_gene: TRBJ2-7
d_gene: TRBD2
CDR3aa: CASSPGTSGGAGYEQYF
CDR3nt: TGTGCCAGCAGCCCTGGGACTAGCGGGGGGGCGGGTTACGAGCAGTACTTC

abundance: many
v_gene: TRBV7-9
j_gene: TRBJ2-7
d_gene: TRBD1
CDR3aa: CASSLGGQGGYEQYF
CDR3nt: TGTGCCAGCAGCTTGGGGGGACAGGGTGGCTACGAGCAGTACTTC

abundance: -
v_gene: TRBV6-5
j_gene: TRBJ1-1
d_gene: -
CDR3aa: CASSYSGEGLNTEAFF
CDR3nt: TGTGCCAGCAGTTACTCGGGAGAAGGCCTAAACACTGAAGCTTTCTTT

abundance: many
v_gene: TRBV7-9
j_gene: TRBJ2-2
d_gene: TRBD1
CDR3aa: CASSAFRDSGTGELFF
CDR3nt: TGTGCCAGCAGCGCCTTTAGGGACAGTGGCACCGGGGAGCTGTTTTTT

abundance: many
v_gene: TRBV20-1
j_gene: TRBJ2-7
d_gene: -
CDR3aa: CSARDPGRGGIEQYF
CDR3nt: TGCAGTGCTAGAGATCCCGGCAGGGGCGGTATCGAGCAGTACTTC

abundance: many
v_gene: TRBV7-2
j_gene: TRBJ1-1
d_gene: -
CDR3aa: CASSLRTANTEAFF
CDR3nt: TGTGCCAGCAGCCTACGGACAGCGAACACTGAAGCTTTCTTT

abundance: -
v_gene: TRBV10-3
j_gene: TRBJ2-2
d_gene: -
CDR3aa: CAISWLQGGTGELFF
CDR3nt: TGTGCCATCAGCTGGCTCCAAGGGGGAACCGGGGAGCTGTTTTTT

abundance: -
v_gene: TRBV20-1
j_gene: TRBJ1-1
d_gene: -
CDR3aa: CSCRENTEAFF
CDR3nt: TGCAGTTGCAGGGAGAACACTGAAGCTTTCTTT

abundance: few
v_gene: TRBV6-1
j_gene: TRBJ2-6
d_gene: TRBD2
CDR3aa: CASSKTSAGANVLTF
CDR3nt: TGTGCCAGCAGCAAGACTAGCGCTGGGGCCAACGTCCTGACTTTC

abundance: few
v_gene: TRBV9
j_gene: TRBJ2-1
d_gene: TRBD2
CDR3aa: CASSVGPPGLAVPLDEQFF
CDR3nt: TGTGCCAGCAGCGTAGGTCCCCCGGGACTAGCGGTCCCCTTGGATGAGCAGTTCTTC

abundance: few
v_gene: TRBV20-1
j_gene: TRBJ1-1
d_gene: TRBD1
CDR3aa: CSARATDRGGNTEAFF
CDR3nt: TGCAGTGCTAGAGCTACGGACAGGGGCGGGAACACTGAAGCTTTCTTT

abundance: -
v_gene: TRBV29-1
j_gene: TRBJ1-2
d_gene: TRBD1
CDR3aa: CSVEVGQHANYGYTF
CDR3nt: TGCAGCGTTGAAGTGGGACAGCACGCTAACTATGGCTACACCTTC

abundance: once
v_gene: TRBV6-2/TRBV6-3
j_gene: TRBJ1-6
d_gene: TRBD1
CDR3aa: CASSLDRGLSYNSPLHF
CDR3nt: TGTGCCAGCAGTTTGGACAGGGGGCTCTCCTATAATTCACCCCTCCACTTT

abundance: many
v_gene: TRBV20-1
j_gene: TRBJ1-2
d_gene: -
CDR3aa: CSAIGPRDNDGYTF
CDR3nt: TGCAGTGCTATTGGGCCCAGGGACAACGATGGCTACACCTTC

abundance: -
v_gene: TRBV7-6
j_gene: TRBJ2-6
d_gene: -
CDR3aa: CASSPPRLPGDSGANVLTF
CDR3nt: TGTGCCAGCAGCCCCCCGAGACTTCCAGGAGACTCTGGGGCCAACGTCCTGACTTTC